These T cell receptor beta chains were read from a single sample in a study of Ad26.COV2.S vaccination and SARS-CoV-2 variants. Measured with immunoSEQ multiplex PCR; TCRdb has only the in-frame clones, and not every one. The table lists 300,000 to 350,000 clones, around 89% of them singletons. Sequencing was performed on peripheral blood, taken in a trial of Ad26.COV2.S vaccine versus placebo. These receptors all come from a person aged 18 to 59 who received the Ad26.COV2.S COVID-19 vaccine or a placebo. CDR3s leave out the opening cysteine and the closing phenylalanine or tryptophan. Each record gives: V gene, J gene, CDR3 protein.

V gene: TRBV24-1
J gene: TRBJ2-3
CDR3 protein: ATSDSAGTRATDTQY

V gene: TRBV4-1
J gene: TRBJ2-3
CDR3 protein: ASSQPLEGGTDTQY

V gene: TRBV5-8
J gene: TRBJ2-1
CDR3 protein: ASSFMGTAGDEQF

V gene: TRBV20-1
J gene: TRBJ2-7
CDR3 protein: SASSLVLTSYEQY

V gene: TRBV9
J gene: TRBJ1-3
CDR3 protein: ASSPRPGSSGNTIY

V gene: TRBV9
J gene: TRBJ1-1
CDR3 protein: ASSVDRGEAF

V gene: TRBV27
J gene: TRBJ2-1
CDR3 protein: ASSFEGNEQF

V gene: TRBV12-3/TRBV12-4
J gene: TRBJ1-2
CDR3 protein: ASRDGGQDGYT

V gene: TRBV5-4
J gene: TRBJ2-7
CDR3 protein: ASSPGLSSSYEQY

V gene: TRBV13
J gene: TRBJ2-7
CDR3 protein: ASSLRGFDEQY

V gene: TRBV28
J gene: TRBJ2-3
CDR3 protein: ASSPGEDTQY

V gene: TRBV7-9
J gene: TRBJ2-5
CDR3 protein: ASSLAFRQTTTQETQY

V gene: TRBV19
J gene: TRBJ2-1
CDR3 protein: ASSIASYNEQF

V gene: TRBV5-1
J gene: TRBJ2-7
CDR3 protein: ASSLGDYSYEQY

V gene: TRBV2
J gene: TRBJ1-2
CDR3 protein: ASSPDSSNYGYT

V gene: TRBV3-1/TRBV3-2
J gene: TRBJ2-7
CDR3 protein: ASSPRAGVGYEQY

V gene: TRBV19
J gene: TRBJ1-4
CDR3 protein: ASSLHTRNEKLF

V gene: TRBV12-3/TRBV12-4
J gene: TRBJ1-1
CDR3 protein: ASSLVGGAF

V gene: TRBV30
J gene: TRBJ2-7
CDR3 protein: ASGWPDAYEQY

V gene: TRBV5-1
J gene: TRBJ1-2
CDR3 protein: ASSSNPTGRTGGYT

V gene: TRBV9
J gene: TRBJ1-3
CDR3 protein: ASSEQGIPGNTIY

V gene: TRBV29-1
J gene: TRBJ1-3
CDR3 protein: SVDETGTGSSGNTIY

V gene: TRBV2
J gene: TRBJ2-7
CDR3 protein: ASSVRLAGGYYEQY

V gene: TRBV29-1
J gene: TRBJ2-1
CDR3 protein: SVAGDSYNEQF

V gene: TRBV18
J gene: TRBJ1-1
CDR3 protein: ASSPQGANTEAF